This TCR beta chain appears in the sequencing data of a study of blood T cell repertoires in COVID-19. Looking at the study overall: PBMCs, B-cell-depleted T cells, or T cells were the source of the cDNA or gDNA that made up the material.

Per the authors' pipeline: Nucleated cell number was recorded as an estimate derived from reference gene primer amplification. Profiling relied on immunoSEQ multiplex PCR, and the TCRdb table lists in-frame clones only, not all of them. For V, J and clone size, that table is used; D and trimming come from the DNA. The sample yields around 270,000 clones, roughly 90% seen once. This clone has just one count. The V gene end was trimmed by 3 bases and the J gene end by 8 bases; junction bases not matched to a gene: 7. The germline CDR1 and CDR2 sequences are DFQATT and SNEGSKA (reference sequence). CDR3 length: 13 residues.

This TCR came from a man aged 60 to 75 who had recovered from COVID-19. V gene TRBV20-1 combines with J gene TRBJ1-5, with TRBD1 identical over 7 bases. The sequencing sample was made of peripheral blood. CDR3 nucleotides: TGCAGTGCTAGTAGTCAGGGGGTAGAGCCCCAGCATTTT. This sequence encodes CSASSQGVEPQHF.